The present TCR beta chain was sequenced within a study of blood T cell repertoires in COVID-19. Study-wide background: Sites in the United States, Italy and Spain provided acute and convalescent COVID-19 samples. T cells, B-cell-depleted T cells, or PBMCs supplied cDNA or gDNA.

The germline V gene encodes CDR1 LNHNV and CDR2 YYDKDF (reference sequence). This CDR3 is 15 amino acids long. The V gene end was trimmed by 0 bases and the J gene end by 2 bases; junction bases not matched to a gene: 3. Study processing details: The assay estimated nucleated cells by amplifying reference gene primers. The assay was immunoSEQ multiplex PCR, and TCRdb's table has in-frame clones only and misses some. For V, J and clone size, that table is used; D and trimming come from the DNA. The sample lists some 110,000 clones, about nine tenths occurring once. The chain uses TRBV15 and TRBJ1-2, with 7 bases that match TRBD1. The specimen sequenced was peripheral blood. This sequence originates from a man aged 45-65 years with acute or convalescent COVID-19. CDR3: CATSRDAGGNYGYTF. The CDR3 DNA sequence: TGTGCCACCAGCAGAGATGCAGGGGGGAACTATGGCTACACCTTC.